Ten or more counts support the clone carrying this TCR beta chain. No antigen is known for it. The TCRbeta library was prepared with unique molecular identifiers. TCRdb recomputed calls from the PCR reads with MiXCR, one row per CDR3 protein. The sample has a few hundred thousand distinct CDR3 sequences, 10% seen once. There are 13 residues in the CDR3. Germline CDR1 is LGHNA and CDR2 is YNFKEQ. V lost 4 bases and J lost 6, with 13 bases in between. The data originate from a study of T-cell reconstitution after alpha-beta-depleted transplantation in children. Study-wide findings and caveats: Reportedly, alpha-beta T cells present about two months post-transplant originated from several hundred expanded clones of graft origin. The high TCRbeta diversity at day 60 in some patients came from surviving recipient T cells and thymic progenitors.

The V call is TRBV4-2, the J call TRBJ2-7; D unresolved. The sequence was obtained from a boy younger than two with acute myeloid leukemia, due to receive a stem cell transplant. Sequencing was performed on PBMCs, taken before TCRalphabeta/CD19-depleted stem cell transplant. For the CDR3, the DNA is TGTGCCAGCAGCCGAACCCCTAGGGTCGAGCAGTACTTC. This sequence encodes CASSRTPRVEQYF.